Sequencing of this TCR beta chain was carried out in a study of CD8 T cells in Susac syndrome. Study-wide context: Patients with Susac syndrome were therapy-naive, on corticosteroids, or on intravenous immunoglobulin alone at blood draw. Whole-study findings and limits: There was no clonal expansion in the CD4+ T cell repertoires of Susac syndrome.

Sequencing targeted TCR beta in T cells from blood (CD8+ and CD4+). On this clonotype itself: Its cognate antigen is unknown.

The germline V gene encodes CDR1 SGHTA and CDR2 FQGNSA. V gave up 5 bases and J gave up 7 bases; unmatched junction bases: 9. The CDR3 covers 15 residues. RNA amounts of roughly 0.45 to 1 ug underwent reverse transcription with random hexamers. Amplification of TCR beta CDR3 spanned 54 Vbeta and 13 Jbeta via immunoSEQ multiplex PCR. MiXCR, run by TCRdb on the immunoSEQ multiplex PCR reads, gives a single entry per CDR3 protein. The table shows under 95,000 distinct CDR3 sequences, with roughly 94% occurring only once. V is TRBV7-2 and J is TRBJ1-2; 11 nucleotides agree with TRBD1. Material for sequencing was CD4+ T cells from PBMCs. The TCR sequence derives from a human donor with Susac syndrome. Here the CDR3 DNA reads TGTGCCAGCAGCCCTCGGACAGGGGGCGCGTCTGGCTACACCTTC. This encodes CASSPRTGGASGYTF.